This T cell receptor beta chain emerged from a study of blood T cell repertoires in COVID-19. Across the whole study: The cDNA or gDNA used as material had been derived from T cells, B-cell-depleted T cells, or PBMCs.

This clone was observed many times. The assay was immunoSEQ multiplex PCR, and TCRdb's table has in-frame clones only and misses some. The sample shows about 190,000 clones, roughly 80% of them seen only once. Trimming took 0 bases from V and 8 from J, leaving 13 bases between them. The CDR3 sequence is 14 residues long. Germline V lookup: CDR1 MNHEY, CDR2 SVGAGI. The sample consisted of peripheral blood. The V gene is TRBV6-5, the J gene TRBJ1-2, with no clear D. The receptor comes from a man aged 50 or older who had recovered from COVID-19. The CDR3 coding sequence is TGTGCCAGCAGTTACTCGACTGCCAGCGGCGGCTACACCTTC. Translated: CASSYSTASGGYTF.